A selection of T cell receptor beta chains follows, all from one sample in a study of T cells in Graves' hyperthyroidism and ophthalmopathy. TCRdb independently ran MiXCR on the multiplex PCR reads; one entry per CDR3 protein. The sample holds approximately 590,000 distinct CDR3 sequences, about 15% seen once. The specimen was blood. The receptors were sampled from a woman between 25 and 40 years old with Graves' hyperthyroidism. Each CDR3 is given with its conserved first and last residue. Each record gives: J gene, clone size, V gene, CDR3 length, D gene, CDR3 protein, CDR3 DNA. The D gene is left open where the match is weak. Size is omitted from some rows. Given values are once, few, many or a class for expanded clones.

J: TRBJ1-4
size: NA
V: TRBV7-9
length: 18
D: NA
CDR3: CASSSLGGVTVANEKLFF
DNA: TGTGCCAGCAGCTCATTGGGCGGCGTGACGGTCGCTAATGAAAAACTGTTTTTT

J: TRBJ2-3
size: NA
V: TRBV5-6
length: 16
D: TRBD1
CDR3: CASSSHRGVATDTQYF
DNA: TGTGCCAGCAGCTCACACAGGGGGGTTGCCACAGATACGCAGTATTTT

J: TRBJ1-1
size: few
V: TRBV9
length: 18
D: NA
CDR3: CASSVGVGAGSWDTEAFF
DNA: TGTGCCAGCAGCGTAGGCGTGGGTGCGGGGTCGTGGGACACTGAAGCTTTCTTT

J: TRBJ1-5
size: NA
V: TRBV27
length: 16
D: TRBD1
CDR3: CASSLLGQAAGQPQHF
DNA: TGTGCCAGCAGTTTACTCGGACAGGCTGCGGGTCAGCCCCAGCATTTT

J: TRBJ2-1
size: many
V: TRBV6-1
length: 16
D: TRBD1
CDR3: CASTPLLTGGFDEQFF
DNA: TGTGCCAGCACCCCTCTGTTGACAGGGGGATTTGATGAGCAGTTCTTC

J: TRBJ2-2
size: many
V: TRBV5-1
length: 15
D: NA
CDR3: CASSLVQGQNGELFF
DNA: TGCGCCAGCAGCTTGGTTCAGGGGCAGAACGGGGAGCTGTTTTTT

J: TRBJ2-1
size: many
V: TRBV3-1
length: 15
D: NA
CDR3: CASSQDHSRVSEQFF
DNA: TGTGCCAGCAGCCAAGACCATAGCCGGGTCAGTGAGCAGTTCTTC

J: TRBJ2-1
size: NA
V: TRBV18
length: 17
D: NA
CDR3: CASSPPRGGPEYNEQFF
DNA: TGTGCCAGCTCACCCCCCAGGGGGGGGCCAGAATACAATGAGCAGTTCTTC

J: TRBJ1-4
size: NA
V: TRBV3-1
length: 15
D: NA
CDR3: CASSQPSRGNEKLFF
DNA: TGTGCCAGCAGCCAACCCTCACGGGGCAATGAAAAACTGTTTTTT

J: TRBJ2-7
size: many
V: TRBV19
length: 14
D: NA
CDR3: CASRQTRLAYEQYF
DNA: TGTGCCAGTAGGCAGACTAGACTGGCCTACGAGCAGTACTTC

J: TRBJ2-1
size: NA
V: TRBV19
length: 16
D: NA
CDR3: CASSTNSVRSYNEQFF
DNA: TGTGCCAGTAGTACCAACTCAGTTCGCTCCTACAATGAGCAGTTCTTC

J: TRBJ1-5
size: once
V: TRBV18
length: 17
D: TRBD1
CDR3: CASSTTQGSVGNQPQHF
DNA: TGTGCCAGCTCAACTACACAGGGGAGCGTTGGCAATCAGCCCCAGCATTTT

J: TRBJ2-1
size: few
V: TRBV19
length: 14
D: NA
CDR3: CASTATLTYNEQFF
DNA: TGTGCCAGTACCGCGACACTTACCTACAATGAGCAGTTCTTC

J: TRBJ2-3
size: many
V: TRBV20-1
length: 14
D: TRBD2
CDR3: CSALAGGSTDTQYF
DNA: TGCAGTGCCTTAGCGGGAGGGAGCACAGATACGCAGTATTTT

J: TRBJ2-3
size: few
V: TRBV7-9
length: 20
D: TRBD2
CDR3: CASSLDIAGETATSTDTQYF
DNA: TGTGCCAGCAGCTTGGACATAGCGGGAGAGACAGCGACTAGCACAGATACGCAGTATTTT

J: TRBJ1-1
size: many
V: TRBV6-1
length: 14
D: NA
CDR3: CASTMTALNTEAFF
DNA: TGTGCCAGCACCATGACAGCCCTGAACACTGAAGCTTTCTTT